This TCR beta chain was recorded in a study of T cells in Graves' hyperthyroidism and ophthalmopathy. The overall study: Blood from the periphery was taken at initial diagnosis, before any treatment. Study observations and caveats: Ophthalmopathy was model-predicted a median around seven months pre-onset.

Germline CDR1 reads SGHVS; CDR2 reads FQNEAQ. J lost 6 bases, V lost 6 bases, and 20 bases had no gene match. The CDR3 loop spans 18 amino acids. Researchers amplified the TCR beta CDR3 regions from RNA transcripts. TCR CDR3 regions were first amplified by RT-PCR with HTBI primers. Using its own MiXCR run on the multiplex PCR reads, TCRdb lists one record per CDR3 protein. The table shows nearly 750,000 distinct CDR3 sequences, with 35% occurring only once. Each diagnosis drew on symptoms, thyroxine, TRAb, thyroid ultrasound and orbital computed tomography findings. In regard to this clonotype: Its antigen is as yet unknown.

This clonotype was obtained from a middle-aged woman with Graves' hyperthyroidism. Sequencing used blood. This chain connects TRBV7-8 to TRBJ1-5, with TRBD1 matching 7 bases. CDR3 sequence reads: CASSYSTPGQPRGQPQHF. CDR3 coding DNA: TGTGCCAGCAGTTACTCTACCCCGGGACAGCCTCGCGGTCAGCCCCAGCATTTT.